This TCR beta chain was recorded in a study of spatial heterogeneity in lung cancer. Time point denoted: sample taken at primary tumor resection. Sequencing was performed on whole RNA extracted from tumor and nontumor lung tissue, or from frozen PBMC, and the material was left unsorted. Trimming cost V 1 base and J 4 bases, with 1 base left between them. The CDR3 contains 11 residues. Looked up from germline, CDR1 is MNHNS and CDR2 is SASEGT. TCRdb analysed the 5' RACE reads with MiXCR anew, one entry per CDR3 protein. The sample has about 92,000 distinct CDR3 sequences, about 12% seen once. The sequences come from PBMCs, collected at surgery. The TCR originated in a male donor with early-stage non-small cell lung cancer. This rearrangement joins TRBV6-1 to TRBJ1-1; D call uncertain. The CDR3 region is CASSEGTEAFF. CDR3 bases: TGTGCCAGCAGTGAAGGCACTGAAGCTTTCTTT.